The clone carrying this T cell receptor beta chain was recorded once. Its antigen is undetermined. As for treatment: roughly ten-day PBMC culture with coronavirus spike peptide pools or control peptides (ViraFEST assay). Roughly 2.1 million PBMCs went into each well for culture with 7.5 to 10 IU/ml IL-2 and about 9.9 ug/ml peptide pools. The data were obtained in a study of vaccination and CD4 T cells after COVID-19. The study sequenced cultured CD4+ T cell DNA using the Oncomine TCR Beta short-read assay. TCRdb itself ran the PCR reads through MiXCR, one entry per CDR3 protein. The table includes roughly 4,000 distinct CDR3 sequences, roughly 70% detected once. Germline V CDR1 and CDR2: LGHDT, YNNKEL (reference sequence). The CDR3 is made up of 14 amino acids. Trimming shortened V by 1 base and J by 8 bases, and 11 bases separated the two germline ends.

The TCR was taken from a human donor who had recovered from COVID-19. J is TRBJ2-2 and V is TRBV3-1; D unresolved. Sequencing was carried out using CD4+ T cells from blood, cultured in vitro. In DNA, the CDR3 is TGTGCCAGCAGCCAAGTAATAGGCGCGGGGGAGCTGTTTTTT. Translated, it gives CASSQVIGAGELFF.